This TCR beta chain derives from a study of cytomegalovirus exposure and HLA in healthy donors. Study outcomes and limitations: Reportedly, TCR beta sequences accurately predicted HLA-A and HLA-B alleles in most subjects.

The CDR3 length is 16 residues. The trim removed 7 bases at V and 2 bases at J, leaving 8 bases unmatched. Germline V gene sequence: CDR1 SGHDT, CDR2 YYEEEE. Amplification used 60 Vbeta primers and 13 Jbeta primers. Here immunoSEQ multiplex PCR was the method, and the copy in TCRdb shows in-frame clones only, minus some. Among about 160,000 clones, roughly three quarters were seen once, and the ten largest hold approximately 3.4%. A note on this clone: Antigen unknown.

Sequencing input: PBMCs. The source is a woman aged 45-60 years in good health and CMV-seropositive. The chain links TRBV5-6 to TRBJ1-5, with TRBD1 matching 11 bases. The CDR3 DNA follows: TGTGCCAGCGCCCGCTTGGGACAGGGGGGCAATCAGCCCCAGCATTTT. Its protein is CASARLGQGGNQPQHF.